This TCR beta chain was obtained from a study of long-term antiretroviral therapy in people with HIV. Overall study findings and caveats: Transplant donor controls retained higher diversity, though diversity increased after ART. HIV repertoires spanned tighter CDR3 length ranges than controls did. All time points showed a repertoire dominated by clones expanded before ART.

The CDR3 extends over 17 amino acids. V shed 4 bases and J shed 3 bases, with 21 bases lying between them. Per germline, CDR1 MDHEN and CDR2 SYDVKM. On this clone: Its antigen is not known.

At the survey level, the v3.0 immunoSEQ assay was run. Measured with immunoSEQ multiplex PCR; TCRdb has only the in-frame clones, and not every one. The top ten hold approximately 6.5% of the sample, which has just over 35,000 clones, about four fifths seen once. The V gene is TRBV28, the J gene TRBJ1-1; weak D call: TRBD1 (6 bases). The receptor comes from a young man with HIV. The source was unsorted PBMCs, collected 0.6 years after starting antiretroviral therapy. The CDR3 loop is CASSSGLRGAVDTEAFF. Here the CDR3 DNA reads TGTGCCAGCAGTTCCGGTTTGAGGGGGGCGGTCGACACTGAAGCTTTCTTT.